The 12 T cell receptor beta chains presented below share a single source sample, sequenced in a study of graft-versus-host responses after intestinal transplantation listed by TCRdb under 2021. Their antigens are not known. Library creation used the immunoSEQ multiplex PCR assay. TCRdb's version of the immuneACCESS table is confined to in-frame rearrangements and falls short of the full clone set. An unresolved V gene accounts for under half of the shortfall where checked; the remainder is of unknown origin. A total of roughly 93,000 clones appear in this sample, roughly 91% of them only once. The ten largest clones capture approximately 0.5% of the sample. The sample's time point label is to be understood as: cells obtained before transplantation from donor or recipient. Material: unstimulated CD8+ T cells sorted from spleen or lymph node cells, obtained before intestinal transplant. The receptors stem from a human donor who received an intestinal transplant.

This chain joins TRBV27 and TRBJ2-7; TRBD2 might be the D (6 bases). Germline CDR1 and CDR2: MNHEY and SMNVEV (reference sequence). V gave up 8 bases and J gave up 0 bases, with 17 bases separating them. There are 15 residues in the CDR3. In nucleotides, the CDR3 is TGTGCCAGCTCAAACTTTCTAGCGAACTCCTACGAGCAGTACTTC. Encoded protein: CASSNFLANSYEQYF.

The chain uses TRBV7-9 and TRBJ2-7; TRBD2 matches 10 bases. J gave up 5 bases and V 4 bases, and 5 bases lay outside the gene matches. Per the germline V gene, CDR1 is SEHNR and CDR2 is FQNEAQ (reference sequence). This CDR3 contains 14 residues. CDR3 sequence (DNA): TGTGCCAGCAGCTCCACTCTAGCGGGAGACGAGCAGTACTTC. Translating gives CASSSTLAGDEQYF.

The chain links TRBV18 to TRBJ1-2; D is uncertain. CDR3 length equals 11 residues. The ends were cut back, 5 bases at V and 9 bases at J, with 10 bases in the middle. Germline lookup yields CDR1 KGHSH and CDR2 LQKENI. The CDR3 sequence is CASSIHSRYTF. Here the CDR3 DNA reads TGTGCCAGCTCAATACACAGCCGCTACACCTTC.

V usage is TRBV6-5 and J usage is TRBJ1-6, with D unclear. This CDR3 comprises 14 residues. Germline assignment: CDR1 MNHEY and CDR2 SVGAGI. The ends were cut back, 5 bases at V and 2 bases at J, with 7 bases in the middle. The CDR3, as DNA: TGTGCCAGCAGTCCCGGGACCTATAATTCACCCCTCCACTTT. This codes for CASSPGTYNSPLHF.

The V gene is TRBV11-2, the J gene TRBJ2-1; D might be TRBD2 (6 bases). Deletions cut 5 bases from V and 0 bases from J, with 11 bases between. Germline CDR1 and CDR2: SGHAT and FQNNGV. This CDR3 spans 15 amino acids. The CDR3 loop reads CASSPGGVSYNEQFF. The CDR3 DNA sequence: TGTGCCAGCAGCCCCGGAGGGGTCTCCTACAATGAGCAGTTCTTC.

The chain is built from TRBV7-9 and TRBJ1-4; no definite D call. The CDR3 is 12 amino acids. The V end was cut by 3 bases, the J end by 8 bases, with 7 bases between. Germline CDR1 is SEHNR and CDR2 is FQNEAQ (reference sequence). Here the CDR3 reads CASSLGGEKLFF. The CDR3 coding sequence is TGTGCCAGCAGCTTGGGAGGGGAAAAACTGTTTTTT.

DNA for the CDR3: TGTGCCAGCAGCCAATCGCCGGGGGACGGGTATGGCTACACCTTC. Its protein product is CASSQSPGDGYGYTF. The V call is TRBV4-2, the J call TRBJ1-2; D might be TRBD1 (5 bases). V shed 2 bases and J shed 5 bases, with 15 bases lying between them. The CDR3 spans 15 residues. CDR1 and CDR2 (germline): LGHNA, YNFKEQ.

This chain connects TRBV11-2 to TRBJ1-4; no clear D. The CDR3 contains 13 residues. CDR1 is SGHAT, CDR2 FQNNGV, per germline. V dropped 7 bases and J dropped 2 bases, with 8 bases sitting between them. CDR3 sequence reads: CASTDTTNEKLFF. The CDR3 coding sequence is TGTGCCAGCACCGACACTACTAATGAAAAACTGTTTTTT.

The chain employs TRBV5-1 and TRBJ2-1, with D perhaps TRBD1 (8 bases). Trimming stripped 5 bases from V and 8 bases from J, with 20 bases between. The length of the CDR3 is 15 residues. CDR1 is SGHRS and CDR2 is YFSETQ in the germline V gene. CDR3 amino acids: CASRGGAGGLDEQFF. The CDR3 bases are TGCGCCAGCAGGGGGGGGGCAGGGGGCTTGGATGAGCAGTTCTTC.

The chain recombines TRBV7-9 with TRBJ2-7; possibly TRBD2 for D (5 bases). Trimming took off 5 bases at V and 5 bases at J, with 19 bases between the two ends. Germline CDR1 SEHNR, CDR2 FQNEAQ (reference sequence). The CDR3 is 15 residues long. This CDR3 reads CASSPAKTSAHEQYF. Here the CDR3 DNA reads TGTGCCAGCAGCCCCGCGAAAACTAGTGCCCACGAGCAGTACTTC.

The V gene is TRBV27, the J gene TRBJ1-5, with a possible D match to TRBD1 (6 bases). V lost 4 bases and J lost 1, with 11 bases in between. CDR1 is MNHEY, CDR2 SMNVEV, per germline (reference sequence). This CDR3 has 15 residues. The CDR3 region has the DNA TGTGCCAGCAGTTGGGCCAGGGGAAGCAATCAGCCCCAGCATTTT. This sequence encodes CASSWARGSNQPQHF.

The gene calls are TRBV29-1 and TRBJ2-4; 10 positions agree with TRBD2. The CDR3 loop spans 13 amino acids. V dropped 5 bases and J dropped 7; count of bases not matched to a gene: 5. Germline V gives CDR1 SQVTM, CDR2 ANQGSEA. CDR3 amino acids: CSVSGRALNIQYF. The CDR3 coding sequence is TGCAGCGTTAGCGGGAGGGCCTTGAACATTCAGTACTTC.